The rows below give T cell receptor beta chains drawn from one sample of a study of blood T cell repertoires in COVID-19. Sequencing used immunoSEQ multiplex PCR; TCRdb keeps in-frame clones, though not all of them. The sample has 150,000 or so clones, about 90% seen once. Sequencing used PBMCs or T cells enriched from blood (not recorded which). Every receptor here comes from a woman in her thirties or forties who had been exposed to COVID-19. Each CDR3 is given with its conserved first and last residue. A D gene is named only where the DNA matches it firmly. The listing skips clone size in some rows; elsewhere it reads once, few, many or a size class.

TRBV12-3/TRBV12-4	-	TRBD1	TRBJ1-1	CASSLVAGGFF	TGTGCCAGCAGTTTAGTGGCAGGGGGCTTCTTT
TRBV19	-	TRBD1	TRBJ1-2	CAARTGEGYTF	TGTGCCGCCCGGACAGGGGAAGGCTACACCTTC
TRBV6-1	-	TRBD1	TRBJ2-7	CASSEGQLYEQYF	TGTGCCAGCAGTGAGGGACAGCTTTACGAGCAGTACTTC
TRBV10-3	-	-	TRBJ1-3	CAITGGQQLSGNTIYF	TGTGCCATCACCGGAGGACAGCAGCTCTCTGGAAACACCATATATTTT
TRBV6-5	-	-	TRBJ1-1	CASSYSLPGISTEAFF	TGTGCCAGCAGTTACTCCCTTCCGGGAATCAGCACTGAAGCTTTCTTT
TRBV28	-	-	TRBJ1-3	CASSLTGLVGNTIYF	TGTGCCAGCAGTCTCACAGGGTTGGTTGGAAACACCATATATTTT
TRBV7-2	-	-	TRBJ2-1	CASSSSGVLITYNEQFF	TGTGCCAGCAGCTCTTCGGGAGTTCTGATTACCTACAATGAGCAGTTCTTC
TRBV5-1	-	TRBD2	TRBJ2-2	CASSLRLAGEVGELFF	TGCGCCAGCAGCTTGCGTCTAGCGGGAGAAGTCGGGGAGCTGTTTTTT
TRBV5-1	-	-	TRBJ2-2	CASSLWGENTGELFF	TGCGCCAGCAGCTTGTGGGGGGAGAACACCGGGGAGCTGTTTTTT
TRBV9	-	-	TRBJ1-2	CASSVEGQGYGYTF	TGTGCCAGCAGCGTAGAGGGCCAGGGCTATGGCTACACCTTC
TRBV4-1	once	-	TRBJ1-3	CASSQAGAGNTIYF	TGCGCCAGCAGCCAAGCAGGGGCTGGAAACACCATATATTTT
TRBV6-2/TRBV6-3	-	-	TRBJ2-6	CASSSTGSSGANVLTF	TGTGCCAGCAGTTCAACAGGTTCCTCTGGGGCCAACGTCCTGACTTTC
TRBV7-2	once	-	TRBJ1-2	CASSPARVSRQVVGGYTF	TGTGCCAGCAGCCCCGCTCGGGTTTCCCGCCAAGTGGTGGGTGGCTACACCTTC